These 19 T cell receptor beta chains were all obtained from the same sample, sequenced in a study of T cell repertoires in cytomegalovirus infection (dated by TCRdb to the late 2010s). Sequencing used an Illumina HiSeq 1500. TCRdb cleaned the public reads at Q25 with fastp, built clones with MiXCR and kept in-frame beta chains. Here each entry gathers all rows of one CDR3 protein and keeps the most common genes and DNA. The sample data list approximately 160,000 distinct CDR3 sequences, and about 15% of these were observed just once. The top ten constitute about 17% of the sample. Material: CD8+ T cells from PBMCs. The source of these receptors is a human donor in good health (CMV status not recorded). Some clones in this sample may be carry-over from other donors' samples.

This chain connects TRBV7-6 to TRBJ1-2; TRBD1 aligns across 7 bases. The germline gives CDR1 SGHVS, CDR2 FNYEAQ. The CDR3 contains 15 residues. J lost 0 bases, V lost 5 bases, and 6 bases had no gene match. DNA for the CDR3: TGTGCCAGCAGCAGAGACAGGGAGCCTAACTATGGCTACACCTTC. Encoded protein: CASSRDREPNYGYTF. The full variable domain, with the rest looked up from reference TRBV7-6 and TRBJ1-2, is GAGVSQSPRYKVTKRGQDVALRCDPISGHVSLYWYRQALGQGPEFLTYFNYEAQQDKSGLPNDRFSAERPEGSISTLTIQRTEQRDSAMYRCASSRDREPNYGYTFGSGTRLTVV.

This clonotype was detected only a few times. The CDR3 DNA follows: TGTGCCAGCTCCTCGCCTTTTAGCAATCAGCCCCAGCATTTT. It specifies CASSSPFSNQPQHF. The chain is built from TRBV6-2 or TRBV6-3 and TRBJ1-5; D is uncertain. Germline CDR1 reads MNHEY; CDR2 reads SVGEGT. The CDR3 spans 14 residues. The V end lost 8 bases, the J end lost 0 bases, and 11 bases lay between the germline ends.

This clonotype was seen a few times. V usage is TRBV6-2 or TRBV6-3 and J usage is TRBJ2-7; 16 bases align to TRBD2. V shed 7 bases and J 5 bases; nucleotides not matched to a gene: 14. The germline V gene has CDR1 MNHEY and CDR2 SVGEGT. This CDR3 region has 18 residues. The CDR3 is CASTKHPGLAGGLHEQYF. CDR3 DNA sequence: TGTGCCAGCACAAAACATCCGGGACTAGCGGGAGGGCTCCACGAGCAGTACTTC.

J is TRBJ2-1 and V is TRBV13, with 15 nucleotides matching TRBD2. The CDR3 contains 14 residues. Germline V gives CDR1 PRHDT, CDR2 FYEKMQ (reference sequence). The junction had 5 bases not matched to a gene; V was cut back by 9 bases and J by 8 bases. The CDR3 is CASRTSGRAYEQFF. In DNA form, the CDR3 reads TGTGCCAGTCGGACTAGCGGGAGGGCCTATGAGCAGTTCTTC.

The chain joins TRBV7-6 to TRBJ1-1; tentative D call: TRBD1 (6 bases). With 0 bases removed from V and 1 base from J, the gap between germline ends came to 9 bases. The CDR3 runs 15 residues. Germline CDR1 reads SGHVS; CDR2 reads FNYEAQ. CDR3 residues: CASSLALRGNTEAFF. The CDR3 nucleotides are TGTGCCAGCAGCTTAGCCCTCAGGGGGAACACTGAAGCTTTCTTT.

The rearrangement links TRBV10-3 to TRBJ1-4, with 7 bases identical to TRBD1. Looked up from germline, CDR1 is ENHRY and CDR2 is SYGVKD. After removal of 3 bases from V and 4 bases from J, the junction contained 5 bases not matched to a gene. The CDR3 consists of 15 residues. Here the CDR3 reads CAISDRQGHNEKLFF. The CDR3 bases are TGTGCCATCAGTGACCGACAGGGTCATAATGAAAAACTGTTTTTT.

The chain has TRBV15 and TRBJ1-3; D call uncertain. Germline values: CDR1 LNHNV, CDR2 YYDKDF (reference sequence). The CDR3 length is 15 residues. Trimming took off 0 bases at V and 2 bases at J, with 8 bases between the two ends. CDR3 protein: CATSRDPRPGNTIYF. The CDR3 region has the DNA TGTGCCACCAGCAGAGACCCTAGGCCTGGAAACACCATATATTTT.

The rearrangement links TRBV28 to TRBJ2-7, with 12 bases that match TRBD1. CDR1 and CDR2 from the germline V gene are MDHEN and SYDVKM. This CDR3 comprises 15 residues. V gave up 6 bases and J gave up 5 bases; unmatched junction bases: 8. CDR3 region: CASRPTWDRGHEQYF. The DNA of the CDR3 is TGTGCCAGCAGGCCGACATGGGACAGGGGGCACGAGCAGTACTTC.

The chain employs TRBV11-2 and TRBJ2-7, with D tentatively TRBD1 (5 bases). CDR1 and CDR2 from the germline V gene are SGHAT and FQNNGV. Trimming pared 1 base from V and 0 bases from J, leaving 16 bases between. The length of the CDR3 is 17 residues. The CDR3 sequence is CASSLAFPGQHSYEQYF. The CDR3 DNA reads as TGTGCCAGCAGCTTAGCATTTCCAGGACAACACTCCTACGAGCAGTACTTC.

V is TRBV10-3 and J is TRBJ2-2; D call uncertain. Germline assignment: CDR1 ENHRY and CDR2 SYGVKD. Trimming stripped 10 bases from V and 9 bases from J, with 12 bases between. The CDR3 runs to 11 residues. CDR3 region: CATPLIRELFF. The DNA of the CDR3 is TGTGCCACTCCTCTGATCCGGGAGCTGTTTTTT.

This clonotype has a handful of counts. CDR3 in DNA: TGTGCCAGCAGTTTGGGGGACTCAACATATGGCTACACCTTC. Translated, it gives CASSLGDSTYGYTF. The chain uses TRBV12-3 or TRBV12-4 and TRBJ1-2; the D gene is possibly TRBD1 (5 bases). This CDR3 comprises 14 residues. Trimming stripped 3 bases from V and 5 bases from J, with 13 bases between.

There are many counts of this clonotype. This chain uses TRBV7-3 with TRBJ2-3; TRBD2 matches 8 bases. CDR1 SGHTA and CDR2 FQGTGA come from the germline V gene. The V gene end was trimmed by 1 base and the J gene end by 5 bases; junction bases not matched to a gene: 8. The CDR3 spans 16 residues. The CDR3 spells CASSLNPGGPLDTQYF. The CDR3 DNA sequence: TGTGCCAGCAGCTTAAACCCGGGGGGGCCATTAGATACGCAGTATTTT.

This clonotype has a count of ten or more. This chain joins TRBV7-8 and TRBJ2-7; D is undetermined. V lost 6 bases and J lost 4, with 10 bases in between. CDR1 and CDR2 from the germline V gene are SGHVS and FQNEAQ. The CDR3 spans 12 residues. The CDR3 loop is CASRTENYEQYF. DNA of the CDR3: TGTGCCAGCAGGACGGAGAATTACGAGCAGTACTTC.

V is TRBV7-2 and J is TRBJ1-5; D unresolved. The V end was cut by 3 bases, the J end by 1 base, with 7 bases between. The V gene's germline CDR1 is SGHTA and CDR2 FQGNSA. There are 14 residues in the CDR3. Here the CDR3 DNA reads TGTGCCAGCAGCTTCGACGGGAGCAATCAGCCCCAGCATTTT. Translating it yields CASSFDGSNQPQHF.

V and J are TRBV20-1 and TRBJ1-2; possible D gene TRBD1, 5 bases. V was cut by 5 bases and J by 4 bases, with 14 bases left in between. Germline CDR1 DFQATT, CDR2 SNEGSKA (reference sequence). The CDR3 spans 13 residues. CDR3 DNA: TGCAGTGCTTCGTCAGGGAATAGCTATGGCTACACCTTC. It codes for CSASSGNSYGYTF.

This clonotype turned up a few times. The chain has TRBV10-2 and TRBJ2-7; D is unclear. Trimming took off 5 bases at V and 0 bases at J, with 11 bases between the two ends. Germline V gives CDR1 WSHSY, CDR2 SAAADI. This CDR3 has 14 amino acids. The CDR3 sequence: CASSLPVRSYEQYF. The CDR3, as DNA: TGCGCCAGCAGTTTACCGGTCCGCTCCTACGAGCAGTACTTC.

This clonotype was observed a handful of times. The rearrangement links TRBV7-6 to TRBJ2-3; 12 bases line up with TRBD2. There are 16 residues in the CDR3. The J segment lost 6 bases and the V segment lost 2 bases, leaving 6 bases of the junction unmatched. Germline-derived CDR1 and CDR2 are SGHVS and FNYEAQ. The CDR3 bases are TGTGCCAGCAGCTTATCAGGACTAGCGGGGCCCGATACGCAGTATTTT. Translation gives CASSLSGLAGPDTQYF. The variable domain in full, completed from reference TRBV7-6 and TRBJ2-3, reads GAGVSQSPRYKVTKRGQDVALRCDPISGHVSLYWYRQALGQGPEFLTYFNYEAQQDKSGLPNDRFSAERPEGSISTLTIQRTEQRDSAMYRCASSLSGLAGPDTQYFGPGTRLTVL.

This clonotype was detected a few times. The V gene is TRBV5-6, the J gene TRBJ2-2, with D perhaps TRBD1 (5 bases). Germline CDR1 and CDR2: SGHDT and YYEEEE. Between the trimmed V and J ends, which lost 2 bases and 9 bases, there was a span of 14 bases. This CDR3 has 14 amino acids. CDR3 in amino acids: CASSFRHGARELFF. CDR3 nucleotides: TGTGCCAGCAGCTTTCGACATGGGGCGAGGGAGCTGTTTTTT.

A few counts support this clonotype. The chain combines TRBV14 with TRBJ2-7; a possible D gene is TRBD2 (6 bases). Germline values: CDR1 SGHDN, CDR2 FVKESK. CDR3 length equals 15 residues. Between the trimmed V and J ends, which lost 3 bases and 3 bases, there was a span of 15 bases. CDR3 DNA sequence: TGTGCCAGCAGCCACGGCTGGAGGGGAGGCTACGAGCAGTACTTC. Residues: CASSHGWRGGYEQYF.